Here is one TCR beta chain with its context. This CDR3 comprises 14 residues. CDR1 is SGHKS, CDR2 YYEKEE, per germline (reference sequence). The V segment lost 0 bases and the J segment 8 bases; nucleotides outside the gene matches: 5. Controls had myeloablative marrow grafts with methotrexate and calcineurin inhibitor, sampled at 1 year. The data belong to a study of T cells after posttransplantation cyclophosphamide. Assay used: immunoSEQ multiplex PCR; TCRdb lists only in-frame clones, some missing. The sample has 9,700 or so clones, around 92% seen once. The gene calls are TRBV5-5 and TRBJ2-1, with TRBD1 matching over 7 bases. This TCR was recovered from a male patient aged 45-60 years who received an allogeneic stem cell transplant from an unrelated donor, was CMV-positive, and had chronic GVHD only. Some T cells may be provided by the graft donor. Sequenced material: PBMCs, taken roughly 460 days after allogeneic stem cell transplant with calcineurin inhibitor and methotrexate. CDR3 in amino acids: CASSLAQGIDEQFF. CDR3 sequence (DNA): TGTGCCAGCAGCTTGGCACAGGGGATAGATGAGCAGTTCTTC.